This T cell receptor (beta chain) came from a study of T cell clones after liver transplantation (dated by TCRdb to between 2019 and 2020). Regarding the complete study: Samples were obtained from ITN030ST, a randomized trial in which withdrawal of immunosuppression was attempted within 2 years of liver transplantation. Blood samples were collected pre-transplant, pre-randomization before withdrawal, and post-randomization after either complete withdrawal or failed withdrawal. Three of the eight recipients were HCV-positive; the others were transplanted for non-autoimmune, non-viral indications. Until randomization at 12-24 months post-transplant, subjects were given standard immunosuppression, with no induction therapy. A cohort of 8 liver transplant recipients was studied, of whom 3 were classified as tolerant and 5 as non-tolerant. Donor-reactive T cell clones were identified by TCRbeta sequencing following a pre-transplant mixed lymphocyte reaction and were subsequently tracked in post-transplant blood. As an antigen-independent comparator for donor-reactive sequences, third party-reactive TCRbeta sequences were also identified from pre-transplant MLRs. Tolerance was defined as complete immunosuppression withdrawal for at least one year with no rise in liver enzymes beyond twice the upper limit of normal.

High-throughput TCRbeta CDR3 sequencing of frozen genomic DNA was performed by immunoSEQ, including PCR amplification, mapping, bias correction and internal controls. Turning to the authors' computational methods: Productive rearrangements were retained, and unique TCRbeta sequences were defined by the CDR3 nucleotide sequence together with the V and J gene. Donor-reactive sequences required at least 5-fold expansion in CFSE-low cells versus unstimulated pre-transplant cells and at least 0.01% frequency. To ensure at least 90% detection power, minimum frequency thresholds were set for each subject based on that subject's lowest-template unstimulated sample. Jensen-Shannon divergence between the top 1000 TCRbeta sequences post- versus pre-transplant served as the measure of repertoire turnover. Two-sided Fisher's exact tests were used to test for changes in how often donor-reactive sequences were detected. TCRdb limited this immuneACCESS table to in-frame rearrangements with V and J called. A share of clones is missing; checked studies link under half to unresolved V genes, and the rest is unexplained. The V and J calls and clone size were taken over from that table, and D and trimming were inferred from the DNA. This sample is represented by approximately 7,900 clones; about 80% of them were singletons. The ten largest clones take up around 40% of the sample.

The germline V gene (reference sequence) gives CDR1 as SEHNR and CDR2 as FQNEAQ. At the junction V is shortened by 1 base and J by 8 bases, with 3 bases in between. Its CDR3 holds 11 amino acids, cysteine through phenylalanine. Only CDR3 DNA is held: 33 bases, read in frame from base 1. This clone was observed a handful of times. The clone's antigen remains unknown. The record has no base qualities; no much larger clone is one base away. The time point label, read with the paper, signifies: pre-transplant. Thawed unstimulated PBMCs were stained for CD3, CD4 and CD8 and FACS-sorted into CD3+CD4+ and CD3+CD8+ populations. Each of the 8 studied subjects was randomized to immunosuppression withdrawal. Genomic DNA was isolated with the Qiagen DNeasy Blood and Tissue Kit. Study-level results and caveats: Low numbers of available donor cells limited the measurable donor-reactive repertoire in a couple of subjects. Because of small, heterogeneous patient numbers and non-standardized post-transplant time points, the conclusions were only preliminary. Without allograft tissue specimens, donor-reactive T cells may have migrated into the graft rather than being deleted. When repertoire turnover was taken into account, detection of donor-reactive sequences was significantly reduced in 7 of 8 subjects for CD4 and in 8 of 8 subjects for CD8. A significant post-transplant decrease in circulating donor-reactive CD4 TCRbeta sequences was observed in 5 of 8 subjects, irrespective of tolerance or HCV status. Donor-reactive sequences declined more than third party-reactive ones, suggesting partial antigen-specific deletion unrelated to withdrawal success.

This receptor was obtained from a human donor who received a liver transplant. The sequence joins TRBV7-9 to TRBJ1-3, with no D gene named confidently. The sequences come from CD8+ T cells from blood, collected before liver transplant. The CDR3 reads CASSLGDTIYF. The DNA reads as follows: TGTGCCAGCAGCTTAGGAGACACCATATATTTT.